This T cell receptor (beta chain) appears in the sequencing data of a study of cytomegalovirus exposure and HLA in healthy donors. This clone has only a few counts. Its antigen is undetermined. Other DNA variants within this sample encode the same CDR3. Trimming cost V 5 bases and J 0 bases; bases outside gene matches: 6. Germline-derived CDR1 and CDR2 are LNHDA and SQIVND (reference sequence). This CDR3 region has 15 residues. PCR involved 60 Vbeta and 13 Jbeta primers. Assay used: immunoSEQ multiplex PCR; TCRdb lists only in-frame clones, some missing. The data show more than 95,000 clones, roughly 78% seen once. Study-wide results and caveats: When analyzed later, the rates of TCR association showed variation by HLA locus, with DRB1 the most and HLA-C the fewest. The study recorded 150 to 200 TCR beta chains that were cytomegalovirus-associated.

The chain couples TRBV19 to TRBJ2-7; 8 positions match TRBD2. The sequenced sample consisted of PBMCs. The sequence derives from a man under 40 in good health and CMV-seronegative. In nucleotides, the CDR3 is TGTGCCAGTAGTCCCTCGGGGGGGGGCTCCTACGAGCAGTACTTC. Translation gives CASSPSGGGSYEQYF.